Detailed here is one T cell receptor (beta chain). Here immunoSEQ multiplex PCR was the method, and the copy in TCRdb shows in-frame clones only, minus some. The repertoire consists of approximately 24,000 clones, with approximately 88% occurring once and the leading ten covering around 29%. This sample stems from a study of blood T cell repertoires in COVID-19. This TCR was recovered from a woman in her 70s with active COVID-19. Specimen: peripheral blood.

CDR3 in amino acids: CASSPIPGQGGDTQYF. The DNA for the CDR3 is TGTGCCAGCAGCCCCATACCCGGACAGGGCGGAGATACGCAGTATTTT. This chain links TRBV7-3 with TRBJ2-3; 8 nucleotides line up with TRBD1. Looked up from germline, CDR1 is SGHTA and CDR2 is FQGTGA. With 5 bases clipped from V and 5 bases from J, the junction kept 12 bases outside the gene matches. This CDR3 spans 16 amino acids.